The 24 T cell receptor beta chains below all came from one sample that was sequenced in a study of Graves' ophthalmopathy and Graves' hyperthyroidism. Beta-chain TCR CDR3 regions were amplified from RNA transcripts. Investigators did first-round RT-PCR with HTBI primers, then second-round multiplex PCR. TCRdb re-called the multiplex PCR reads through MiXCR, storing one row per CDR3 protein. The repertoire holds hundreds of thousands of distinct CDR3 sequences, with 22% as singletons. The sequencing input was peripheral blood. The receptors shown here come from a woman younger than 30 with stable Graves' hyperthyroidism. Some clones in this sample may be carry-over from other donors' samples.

The CDR3 protein is CASSYRVVFGNTIYF. In nucleotides, the CDR3 is TGTGCCAGCAGCTACAGGGTAGTCTTTGGAAACACCATATATTTT. V gene TRBV2 combines with J gene TRBJ1-3, with D possibly TRBD1 on 6 matching bases. The CDR3 loop spans 15 amino acids. Per the germline V gene, CDR1 is SNHLY and CDR2 is FYNNEI. The ends were cut back, 6 bases at V and 3 bases at J, with 15 bases in the middle.

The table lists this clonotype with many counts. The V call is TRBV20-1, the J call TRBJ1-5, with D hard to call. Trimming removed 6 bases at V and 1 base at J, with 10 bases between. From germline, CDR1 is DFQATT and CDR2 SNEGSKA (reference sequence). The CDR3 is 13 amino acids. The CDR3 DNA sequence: TGCAGTGCCGAGCGGGTGAGCAATCAGCCCCAGCATTTT. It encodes CSAERVSNQPQHF.

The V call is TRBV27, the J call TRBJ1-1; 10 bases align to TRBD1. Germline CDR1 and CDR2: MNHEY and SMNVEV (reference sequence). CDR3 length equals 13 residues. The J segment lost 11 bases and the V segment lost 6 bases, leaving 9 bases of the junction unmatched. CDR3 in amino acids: CASRPIGTGEAFF. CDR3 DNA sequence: TGTGCCAGCAGGCCTATTGGGACAGGGGAGGCTTTCTTT.

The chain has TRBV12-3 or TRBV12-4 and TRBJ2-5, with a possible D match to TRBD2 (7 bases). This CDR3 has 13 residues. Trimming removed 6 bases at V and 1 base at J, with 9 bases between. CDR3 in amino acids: CASRAGAQETQYF. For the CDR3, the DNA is TGTGCCAGCAGGGCGGGGGCCCAAGAGACCCAGTACTTC.

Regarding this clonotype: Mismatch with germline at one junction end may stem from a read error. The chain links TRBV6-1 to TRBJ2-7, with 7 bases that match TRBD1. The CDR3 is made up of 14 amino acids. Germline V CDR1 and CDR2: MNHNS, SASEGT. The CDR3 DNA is TGTGCCAGCAGAGGAGGACAGGTCTCCTACGAGGAGTACTTC. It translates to CASRGGQVSYEEYF.

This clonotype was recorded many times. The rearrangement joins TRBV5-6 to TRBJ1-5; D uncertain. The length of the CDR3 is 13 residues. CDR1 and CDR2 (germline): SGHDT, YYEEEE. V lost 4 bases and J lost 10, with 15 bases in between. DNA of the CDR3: TGTGCCAGCAGCGAGGACCCAAGCTACCCCCAGCATTTT. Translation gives CASSEDPSYPQHF.

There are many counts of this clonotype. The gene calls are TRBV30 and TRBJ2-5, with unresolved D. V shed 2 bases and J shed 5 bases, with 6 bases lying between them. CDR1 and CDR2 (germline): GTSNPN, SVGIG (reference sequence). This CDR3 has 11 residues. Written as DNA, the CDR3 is TGTGCCTGGAGTACGGCCGAGACCCAGTACTTC. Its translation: CAWSTAETQYF.

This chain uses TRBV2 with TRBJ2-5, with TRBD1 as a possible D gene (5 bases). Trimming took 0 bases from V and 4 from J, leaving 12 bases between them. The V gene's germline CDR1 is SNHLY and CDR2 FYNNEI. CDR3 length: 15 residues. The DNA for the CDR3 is TGTGCCAGCAGTGAAGCGTTCAGGGCCCGAGAGACCCAGTACTTC. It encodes CASSEAFRARETQYF.

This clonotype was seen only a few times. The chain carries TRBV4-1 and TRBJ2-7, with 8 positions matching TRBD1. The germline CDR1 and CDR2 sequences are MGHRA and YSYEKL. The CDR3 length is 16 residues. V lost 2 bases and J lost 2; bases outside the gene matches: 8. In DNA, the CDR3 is TGCGCCAGCAGCCAACAAGGGACAGGCAAAACCTACGAGCAGTACTTC. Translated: CASSQQGTGKTYEQYF.

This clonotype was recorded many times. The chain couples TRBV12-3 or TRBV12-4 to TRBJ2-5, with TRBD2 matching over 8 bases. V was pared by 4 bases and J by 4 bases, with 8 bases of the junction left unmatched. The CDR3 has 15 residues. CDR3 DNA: TGTGCCAGCAGTTCCAGATCGGGGGGGCGAGAGACCCAGTACTTC. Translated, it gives CASSSRSGGRETQYF.

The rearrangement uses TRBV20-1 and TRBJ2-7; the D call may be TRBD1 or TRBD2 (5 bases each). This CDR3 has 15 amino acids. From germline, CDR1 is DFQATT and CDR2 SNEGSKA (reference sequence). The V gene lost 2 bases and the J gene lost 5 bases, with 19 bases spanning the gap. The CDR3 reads CSARTLWDGPNEQYF. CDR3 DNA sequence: TGCAGTGCTAGAACCCTGTGGGACGGCCCTAACGAGCAGTACTTC.

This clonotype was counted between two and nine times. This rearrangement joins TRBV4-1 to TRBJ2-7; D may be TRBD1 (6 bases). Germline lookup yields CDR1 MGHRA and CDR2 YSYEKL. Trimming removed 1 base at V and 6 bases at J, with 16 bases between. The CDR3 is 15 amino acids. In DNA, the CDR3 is TGCGCCAGCAGCCAAGCAAAGGGAGACAGGAGCGAGCAGTACTTC. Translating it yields CASSQAKGDRSEQYF.

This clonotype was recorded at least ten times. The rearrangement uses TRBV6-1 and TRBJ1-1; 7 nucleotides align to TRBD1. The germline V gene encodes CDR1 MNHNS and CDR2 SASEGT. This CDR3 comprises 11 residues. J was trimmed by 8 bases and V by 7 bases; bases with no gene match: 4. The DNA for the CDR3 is TGTGCCAGCAACAAACAGGGGGAAGCTTTCTTT. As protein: CASNKQGEAFF.

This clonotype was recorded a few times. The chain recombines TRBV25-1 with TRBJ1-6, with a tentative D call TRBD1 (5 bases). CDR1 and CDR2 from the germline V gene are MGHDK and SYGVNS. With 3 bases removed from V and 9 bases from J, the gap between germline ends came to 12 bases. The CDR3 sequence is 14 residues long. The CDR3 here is CASSDSGGTSPLHF. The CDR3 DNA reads TGTGCCAGCAGTGACTCCGGAGGGACTTCACCCCTCCACTTT.

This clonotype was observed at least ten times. The CDR3 region has the DNA TGCGCCAGCAGTGAGCCGGGGCGCGCGAACACCGGGGAGCTGTTTTTT. Its translation: CASSEPGRANTGELFF. V and J are TRBV10-1 and TRBJ2-2, with D possibly being TRBD1 or TRBD2 (5 bases each). V lost 2 bases and J lost 0, with 10 bases in between. Germline-derived CDR1 and CDR2 are WNHNN and SYGVQD (reference sequence). CDR3 size: 16 residues.

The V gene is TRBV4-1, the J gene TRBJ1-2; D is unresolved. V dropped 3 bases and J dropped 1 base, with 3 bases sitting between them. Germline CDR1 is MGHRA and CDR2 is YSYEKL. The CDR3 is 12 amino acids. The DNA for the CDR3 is TGCGCCAGCAGCCATCTTAACTATGGCTACACCTTC. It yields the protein CASSHLNYGYTF.

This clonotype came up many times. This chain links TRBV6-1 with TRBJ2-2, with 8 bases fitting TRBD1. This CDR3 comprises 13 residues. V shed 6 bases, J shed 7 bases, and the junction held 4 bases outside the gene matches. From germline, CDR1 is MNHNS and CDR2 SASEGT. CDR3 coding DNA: TGTGCCAGCAGGTCAGGGGGCGACGGGGAGCTGTTTTTT. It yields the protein CASRSGGDGELFF.

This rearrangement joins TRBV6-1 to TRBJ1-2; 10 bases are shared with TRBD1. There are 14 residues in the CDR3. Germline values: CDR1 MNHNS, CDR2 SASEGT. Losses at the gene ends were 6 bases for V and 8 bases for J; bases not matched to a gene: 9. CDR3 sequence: CASRALDRGVGYTF. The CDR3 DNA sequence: TGTGCCAGCAGAGCTTTGGACAGGGGGGTAGGCTACACCTTC.

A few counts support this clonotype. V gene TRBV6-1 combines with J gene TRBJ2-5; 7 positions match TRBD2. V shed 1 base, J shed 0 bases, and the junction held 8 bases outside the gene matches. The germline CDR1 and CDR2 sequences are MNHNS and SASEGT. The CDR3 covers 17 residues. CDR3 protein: CASSEDGRFPYQETQYF. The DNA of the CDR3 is TGTGCCAGCAGTGAAGACGGGAGGTTCCCCTACCAAGAGACCCAGTACTTC.

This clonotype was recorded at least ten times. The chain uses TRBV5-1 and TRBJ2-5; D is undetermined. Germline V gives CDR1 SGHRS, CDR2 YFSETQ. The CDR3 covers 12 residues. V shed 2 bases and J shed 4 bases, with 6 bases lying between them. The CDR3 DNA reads TGCGCCAGCAGCTTCTCATTAGAGACCCAGTACTTC. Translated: CASSFSLETQYF.

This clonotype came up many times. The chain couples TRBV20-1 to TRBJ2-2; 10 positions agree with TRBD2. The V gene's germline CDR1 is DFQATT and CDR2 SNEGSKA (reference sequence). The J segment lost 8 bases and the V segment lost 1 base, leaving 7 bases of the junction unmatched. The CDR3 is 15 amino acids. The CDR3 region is CSARVSGGPTGELFF. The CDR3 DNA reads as TGCAGTGCTAGAGTTAGCGGGGGGCCGACAGGGGAGCTGTTTTTT.

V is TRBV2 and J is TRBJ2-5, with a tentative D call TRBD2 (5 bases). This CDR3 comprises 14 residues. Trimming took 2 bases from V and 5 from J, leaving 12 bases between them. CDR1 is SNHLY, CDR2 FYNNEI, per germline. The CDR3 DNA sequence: TGTGCCAGCAGTGAACCGTCGGGGTTGGAGACCCAGTACTTC. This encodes CASSEPSGLETQYF. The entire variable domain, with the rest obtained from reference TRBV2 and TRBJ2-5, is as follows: EPEVTQTPSHQVTQMGQEVILRCVPISNHLYFYWYRQILGQKVEFLVSFYNNEISEKSEIFDDQFSVERPDGSNFTLKIRSTKLEDSAMYFCASSEPSGLETQYFGPGTRLLVL.

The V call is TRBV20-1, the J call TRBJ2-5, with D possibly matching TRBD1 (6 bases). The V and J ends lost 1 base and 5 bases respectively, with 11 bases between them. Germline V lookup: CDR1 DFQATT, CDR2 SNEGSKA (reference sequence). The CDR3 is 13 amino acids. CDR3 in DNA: TGCAGTGCTAGAGGGACTCAGGGGGAGACCCAGTACTTC. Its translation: CSARGTQGETQYF.

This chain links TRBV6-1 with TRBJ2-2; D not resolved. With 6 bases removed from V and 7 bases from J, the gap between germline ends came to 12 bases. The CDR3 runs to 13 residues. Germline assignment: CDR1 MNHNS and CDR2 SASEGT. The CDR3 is CASRMGRSGELFF. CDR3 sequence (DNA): TGTGCCAGCAGGATGGGTCGGAGCGGGGAGCTGTTTTTT.